Included here is one T cell receptor beta chain sequence, with context. The V end lost 2 bases, the J end lost 0 bases, and 9 bases lay between the germline ends. This CDR3 spans 15 amino acids. Germline lookup yields CDR1 SGHAT and CDR2 FQNNGV. The sample comes from a study of neoadjuvant anti-PD-1 for oral cavity cancer. Some clones are missing from TCRdb's copy, which holds only in-frame ones; the method was immunoSEQ multiplex PCR. Found here are around 12,000 clones, approximately 63% of them singletons; the top ten hold about 6.8%. The chain combines TRBV11-2 with TRBJ2-3; tentatively, D is TRBD2 (6 bases). The sample was tumor tissue, taken before nivolumab (anti-PD-1) treatment. This TCR derives from a person aged 35 to 85 with oral cavity squamous cell carcinoma. The donor label of this sample is uncertain. In nucleotides, the CDR3 is TGTGCCAGCAGCTTATTCGGGGGAAGCACAGATACGCAGTATTTT. It encodes CASSLFGGSTDTQYF.